Listed below are T cell receptor beta chains from one sample, sequenced in a study of blood T cells in healthy people across ages. TCRdb called the 5' RACE reads again in MiXCR, with one record for every CDR3 protein. Of under 800,000 distinct CDR3 sequences detected, roughly 44% appear once; the ten largest clones hold 20% to 25%. The specimen was blood. The receptors shown here come from a woman aged 55-70 years in good health. Each CDR3 is given with its conserved first and last residue. D genes are given only for firm matches. Clone size is shown for a subset of rows, as once, few, many or a class of expanded clone.

-,TRBV18,-,TRBJ2-7,14,TGTGCCAGCTCAGGAGGAGTAGGGTCCTACGAGCAGTACTTC,CASSGGVGSYEQYF
-,TRBV7-9,-,TRBJ1-4,16,TGTGCCAGCAGCTTACTGGCCATAACAGCTCTTGAAAAACTGTTTTTT,CASSLLAITALEKLFF
-,TRBV7-9,-,TRBJ2-7,13,TGTGCCAGCAGCTGCGGCAGGGACCACGAGCAGTACTTC,CASSCGRDHEQYF
TRBD1,TRBV25-1,-,TRBJ2-3,16,TGTGCCAGCGGCGGGCCCGGACAGGGGGTAACAGATACGCAGTATTTT,CASGGPGQGVTDTQYF
-,TRBV4-3,many,TRBJ2-5,16,TGCGCCAGCAGCCCTGGACAGTCCCCCATGAGGGAGACCCAGTACTTC,CASSPGQSPMRETQYF
-,TRBV12-3/TRBV12-4,few,TRBJ1-5,15,TGTGCCAGCAGTAGGCAACTTAGTAGCAATCAGCCCCAGCATTTT,CASSRQLSSNQPQHF
TRBD1,TRBV11-1,-,TRBJ1-6,15,TGTGCCAGCAGCTTAGGACAGGGGATGAATTCACCCCTCCACTTT,CASSLGQGMNSPLHF
-,TRBV20-1,-,TRBJ2-3,10,TGCAGTGCTCGGGGTTGGGCGCAGTATTTT,CSARGWAQYF
-,TRBV18,few,TRBJ2-1,14,TGTGCCAGCTCACCAACGCGGGAAGACAATGAGCAGTTCTTC,CASSPTREDNEQFF
-,TRBV3-1,few,TRBJ2-1,12,TGTGCCAGCAGCCAAGACTTAATGGTTCAGTTCTTC,CASSQDLMVQFF
-,TRBV3-1,-,TRBJ2-4,14,TGTGCCAGCAGCCAAGGGAAGGAAATAGGCATTCAGTACTTC,CASSQGKEIGIQYF
-,TRBV10-3,-,TRBJ1-1,13,TGTGCCATCAGTGGGACGGAAAGCACTGAAGCTTTCTTT,CAISGTESTEAFF
-,TRBV7-9,-,TRBJ2-3,13,TGTGCCAGCAGCGCCGACACCACAGATACGCAGTATTTT,CASSADTTDTQYF
-,TRBV14,many,TRBJ2-1,14,TGTGCCAGCAGCCAGGGCCTCCCGTCGGATGAGCAGTTCTTC,CASSQGLPSDEQFF
TRBD1,TRBV29-1,many,TRBJ2-7,14,TGCAGCGTTGAAGGACAGGGCGGTAGCTACGAGCAGTACTTC,CSVEGQGGSYEQYF
TRBD1,TRBV5-1,few,TRBJ2-1,16,TGCGCCAGCAGCCTAAGGACAGGCGCCCTCGTCGTAGAGCAGTTCTTC,CASSLRTGALVVEQFF
-,TRBV28,-,TRBJ2-5,13,TGTGCCGGCAGTTTTAACCAGCAAGAGACCCAGTACTTC,CAGSFNQQETQYF
TRBD1,TRBV7-2,few,TRBJ1-5,15,TGTGCCAGCAGCTTAGGACAGGGGGCATCTCAGCCCCAGCATTTT,CASSLGQGASQPQHF
TRBD2,TRBV20-1,-,TRBJ2-1,16,TGCAGTGCTAGAGATAGGGCTAGCGGATCCTCAGGGGAGCAGTTCTTC,CSARDRASGSSGEQFF
-,TRBV4-2,few,TRBJ2-1,15,TGTGCCAGCAGCCAAGCGGGGCGGGTCTACAATGAGCAGTTCTTC,CASSQAGRVYNEQFF
-,TRBV14,-,TRBJ2-7,13,TGTGCCAGCAGCCAGGTATGGGGCCCCGAGCAGTACTTC,CASSQVWGPEQYF
-,TRBV4-2,-,TRBJ2-1,16,TGTGCCAGCAGCCAAGATCAGCGGGCTGGCTACAATGAGCAGTTCTTC,CASSQDQRAGYNEQFF
-,TRBV6-1,-,TRBJ1-5,19,TGTGCCAGCAGTGAACCTGGTGGACAAGAAGCTTATAGCAATCAGCCCCAGCATTTT,CASSEPGGQEAYSNQPQHF
-,TRBV9,few,TRBJ2-7,15,TGTGCCAGCAGCGTAGGTCCCAGTAGCTCCTACGAGCAGTACTTC,CASSVGPSSSYEQYF
TRBD2,TRBV20-1,-,TRBJ2-7,16,TGCAGTACTAGACCTGGGACTAGCGGGAATCTAGGCGAGCAGTACTTC,CSTRPGTSGNLGEQYF
TRBD1,TRBV4-2,-,TRBJ1-1,19,TGTGCCAGCAGCCAAGATGGTAACAGGGGACACCTAATGAACACTGAAGCTTTCTTT,CASSQDGNRGHLMNTEAFF
-,TRBV20-1,once,TRBJ1-2,12,TGCAGTGCTAGGTCGGGGGGTTTCTTCTACACCTTC,CSARSGGFFYTF
TRBD2,TRBV5-1,-,TRBJ2-3,16,TGCGCCAGCAGTAGGGGGACTAGCGGTCTCTTAGATACGCAGTATTTT,CASSRGTSGLLDTQYF
-,TRBV6-6,once,TRBJ2-7,15,TGTGCCAGCAGTTATGCTAGCGCCAACTCCTACGAGCAGTACTTC,CASSYASANSYEQYF
-,TRBV4-2,-,TRBJ2-1,14,TGTGCCAGCAGCCATGGGGGACCGGCCAATGAGCAGTTCTTC,CASSHGGPANEQFF
-,TRBV12-3/TRBV12-4,few,TRBJ1-5,15,TGTGCCAGCAGTCAGGACAGAGTCAGCAATCAGCCCCAGCATTTT,CASSQDRVSNQPQHF
TRBD2,TRBV4-2,many,TRBJ2-7,16,TGTGCCAGCAGCCAATCGACTAGCGGGGTGATCTACGAGCAGTACTTC,CASSQSTSGVIYEQYF
-,TRBV25-1,-,TRBJ2-3,15,TGTGCCAGCAGCCAGGAGGGTTTCCAGCCAGATACGCAGTATTTT,CASSQEGFQPDTQYF
-,TRBV27,-,TRBJ2-2,15,TGTGCCAGCAGTTTATCGTGGGAGGTCACCGGGGAGCTGTTTTTT,CASSLSWEVTGELFF
TRBD1,TRBV20-1,few,TRBJ2-3,13,TGCAGTGCTAGGGGACAGGGGACAGATACGCAGTATTTT,CSARGQGTDTQYF
TRBD2,TRBV7-2,-,TRBJ2-1,14,TGTGCCAGCCTTTGGGCGGGAGGGGAAAATGGGCAGTTCTTC,CASLWAGGENGQFF
-,TRBV18,-,TRBJ1-2,12,TGTGCCAGCTCACCATATAGGGATGGCTACACCTTC,CASSPYRDGYTF
-,TRBV7-2,many,TRBJ2-3,14,TGTGCCAGCAGCTTAGCGGTGCCAACAGATACGCAGTATTTT,CASSLAVPTDTQYF
TRBD2,TRBV20-1,-,TRBJ2-5,14,TGCAGTGCTAGAGATCGAACTAGCGGAGAGACCCAGTACTTC,CSARDRTSGETQYF
-,TRBV7-2,many,TRBJ2-3,12,TGTGCCAGCAGCTTAGACTTGAGGACGCAGTATTTT,CASSLDLRTQYF
TRBD1,TRBV7-2,-,TRBJ1-2,15,TGTGCCAGCAGCTTAATTATGACAGGGATGTATGGCTACACCTTC,CASSLIMTGMYGYTF
TRBD2,TRBV20-1,-,TRBJ2-3,14,TGCAGTGCCGGGGGGGAGCTTGGCACAGATACGCAGTATTTT,CSAGGELGTDTQYF
TRBD1,TRBV7-2,few,TRBJ1-2,16,TGTGCCAGCAGCTTAGGAGGGACAGGGCACCTCTATGGCTACACCTTC,CASSLGGTGHLYGYTF
-,TRBV6-5,-,TRBJ1-5,15,TGTGCCAGCAGTTCATCGGGTGGGGCGAGGCAGCCCCAGCATTTT,CASSSSGGARQPQHF
TRBD2,TRBV9,few,TRBJ2-5,16,TGTGCCAGCAGCGTAGATGTGGGAGGGCCCCAAGAGACCCAGTACTTC,CASSVDVGGPQETQYF
-,TRBV27,many,TRBJ2-7,12,TGTGCCAGCAGCCTGGGCCCCCACGAGCAGTACTTC,CASSLGPHEQYF
TRBD2,TRBV18,-,TRBJ2-1,15,TGTGCCAGCTCACCAAGAGGGGACTACGACAATGAGCAGTTCTTC,CASSPRGDYDNEQFF
TRBD1,TRBV6-2/TRBV6-3,-,TRBJ1-1,17,TGTGCCAGCAGTTACCCAAGGGACAGTTTAATGAACACTGAAGCTTTCTTT,CASSYPRDSLMNTEAFF
-,TRBV24-1,few,TRBJ2-1,12,TGTGCCACCAGTGATGATAAGAATGAGCAGTTCTTC,CATSDDKNEQFF
-,TRBV5-1,-,TRBJ2-5,13,TGCGCCAGCAGGGACGGTCAACAAGAGACCCAGTACTTC,CASRDGQQETQYF
TRBD2,TRBV28,-,TRBJ2-1,16,TGTGCCAGCGCTTTGAGCGGGAGGGCCCCATACAATGAGCAGTTCTTC,CASALSGRAPYNEQFF
-,TRBV11-3,-,TRBJ2-2,13,TGTGCCAGCAGCTTAGGATTGGGCGGGGAGCTGTTTTTT,CASSLGLGGELFF
-,TRBV6-6,few,TRBJ2-1,16,TGTGCCAGCAGTTACGGTTTGTGGGCGAACGACAATGAGCAGTTCTTC,CASSYGLWANDNEQFF
-,TRBV10-3,-,TRBJ2-5,12,TGTGCCGCAACAGGAGAGGACAGCGCCCAGTACTTC,CAATGEDSAQYF
-,TRBV20-1,once,TRBJ2-1,15,TGCAGTGCCAGGGAAGGACAGCGAGATTCCTACGAGCAGTTCTTC,CSAREGQRDSYEQFF
-,TRBV10-1,-,TRBJ2-3,16,TGCGCCAGCAGTGTATTAACTGGGACTAGCACAGATACGCAGTATTTT,CASSVLTGTSTDTQYF
-,TRBV6-2/TRBV6-3,-,TRBJ1-1,13,TGTGCCAGCAGTTACTCCCCAGGAAATGAAGCTTTCTTT,CASSYSPGNEAFF
TRBD2,TRBV4-3,-,TRBJ2-5,17,TGCGCCAGCAGCCCCCAACTAGCGGGAGGCCGCCCGGGGACCCAGTACTTC,CASSPQLAGGRPGTQYF
-,TRBV20-1,-,TRBJ1-4,15,TGCAGTGCTAGACCTGAGGATGTCACTAATGAAAAACTGTTTTTT,CSARPEDVTNEKLFF